The 23 T cell receptor beta chains reported below all come from one sample, sequenced in a study of cytomegalovirus exposure and HLA in healthy donors. The study ran its PCR with 60 Vbeta and 13 Jbeta primers. Only in-frame clones appear in the TCRdb table, and some are missing; sequencing was by immunoSEQ multiplex PCR. The sample records some 77,000 clones, 80% being singletons. Input material: PBMCs. Receptors originate from a woman aged 50 to 60 in good health and CMV-seropositive.

V is TRBV7-8 and J is TRBJ1-5; 7 nucleotides align to TRBD1. V was clipped by 1 base and J by 4 bases; unmatched bases: 4. Germline V CDR1 and CDR2: SGHVS, FQNEAQ. The CDR3 is 15 amino acids. The CDR3 is CASSLVTGSNQPQHF. CDR3 nucleotides: TGTGCCAGCAGCTTAGTGACAGGGTCAAATCAGCCCCAGCATTTT. The variable domain in full, completed from reference TRBV7-8 and TRBJ1-5, reads GAGVSQSPRYKVAKRGQDVALRCDPISGHVSLFWYQQALGQGPEFLTYFQNEAQLDKSGLPSDRFFAERPEGSVSTLKIQRTQQEDSAVYLCASSLVTGSNQPQHFGDGTRLSIL.

The chain is built from TRBV27 and TRBJ1-1; the D gene is possibly TRBD1 (6 bases). The CDR3 spans 14 residues. V was shortened by 4 bases and J by 8 bases, with 17 bases between the two germline ends. Germline V gene sequence: CDR1 MNHEY, CDR2 SMNVEV (reference sequence). The CDR3 coding sequence is TGTGCCAGCAGTTCCTCGCGACAGGTGTGGGAAGCTTTCTTT. It encodes CASSSSRQVWEAFF.

J is TRBJ2-1 and V is TRBV7-3; D perhaps matches TRBD1 (5 bases). The germline V gene encodes CDR1 SGHTA and CDR2 FQGTGA. V lost 5 bases and J lost 13, with 18 bases in between. The CDR3 has 13 amino acids. The CDR3 spells CASSAQDKGSQFF. The CDR3, as DNA: TGTGCCAGCAGCGCCCAGGACAAGGGGTCTCAGTTCTTC.

The CDR3 nucleotides are TGTGCCAGCAGACCTCAGGGTGGCAATCAGCCCCAGCATTTT. Its translation is CASRPQGGNQPQHF. This chain joins TRBV6-6 and TRBJ1-5; D is perhaps TRBD1 (5 bases). Trimming removed 6 bases from V and 2 bases from J, with 11 bases in between. The CDR3 covers 14 residues. Germline V gene sequence: CDR1 MNHNY, CDR2 SVGAGI (reference sequence).

Written as DNA, the CDR3 is TGCGCCAGCAGCTGGCGGGGGGGCCGGTCTGACGAGCAGTACTTC. Amino acid sequence: CASSWRGGRSDEQYF. The rearrangement uses TRBV5-1 and TRBJ2-7, with 9 bases lining up with TRBD2. The germline V gene has CDR1 SGHRS and CDR2 YFSETQ. J lost 5 bases, V lost 3 bases, and 9 bases had no gene match. This CDR3 has 15 residues.

V usage is TRBV30 and J usage is TRBJ1-2; D is uncertain. Trimming cost V 3 bases and J 3 bases, with 17 bases left between them. The CDR3 extends over 15 amino acids. Germline lookup yields CDR1 GTSNPN and CDR2 SVGIG (reference sequence). CDR3 nucleotides: TGTGCCTGGAGCCTCGGACGGACTGGGGACTATGGCTACACCTTC. As protein: CAWSLGRTGDYGYTF.

The chain employs TRBV9 and TRBJ2-2, with TRBD1 as a possible D gene (5 bases). The germline V gene encodes CDR1 SGDLS and CDR2 YYNGEE. The V gene lost 0 bases and the J gene lost 7 bases, with 13 bases spanning the gap. The CDR3 runs to 15 residues. The CDR3 spells CASSVEGARDGELFF. The DNA for the CDR3 is TGTGCCAGCAGCGTAGAAGGGGCGCGAGACGGGGAGCTGTTTTTT.

The CDR3 DNA is TGCGCCAGCAGCAGGGAGAACATTCAGTACTTC. Protein: CASSRENIQYF. The chain links TRBV5-1 to TRBJ2-4; possibly TRBD2 for D (5 bases). Germline V gives CDR1 SGHRS, CDR2 YFSETQ. This CDR3 is 11 amino acids long. V gave up 4 bases and J gave up 7 bases, with 6 bases separating them.

The V gene is TRBV2, the J gene TRBJ2-7, with TRBD1 identical over 8 bases. CDR1 is SNHLY, CDR2 FYNNEI, per germline. The CDR3 sequence is 13 residues long. The V and J ends lost 11 bases and 0 bases, in that order; junction bases with no gene match: 6. The CDR3 region has the DNA TGTGCCCTCCGGGACAGGCGCTCCTACGAGCAGTACTTC. It yields the protein CALRDRRSYEQYF.

The chain combines TRBV7-9 with TRBJ2-1, with TRBD2 identical over 10 bases. The CDR3 consists of 15 residues. The V gene's germline CDR1 is SEHNR and CDR2 FQNEAQ (reference sequence). After removal of 1 base from V and 6 bases from J, the junction contained 3 bases not matched to a gene. CDR3 residues: CASSLVGLAVNEQFF. Written as DNA, the CDR3 is TGTGCCAGCAGCTTAGTAGGACTAGCGGTCAATGAGCAGTTCTTC.

The chain joins TRBV7-9 to TRBJ2-2, with a tentative D call TRBD1 (5 bases). V shed 5 bases and J shed 6 bases, with 13 bases lying between them. Germline CDR1 is SEHNR and CDR2 is FQNEAQ (reference sequence). The CDR3 is made up of 14 amino acids. CDR3 amino acids: CASSLTVSPGELFF. CDR3 nucleotides: TGTGCCAGCAGCCTGACAGTTTCCCCCGGGGAGCTGTTTTTT.

Regarding this clone: A read error may produce the germline difference seen at one junction end. The J gene is TRBJ2-7, the V gene TRBV7-9; D may be TRBD2 (6 bases). Germline V gene sequence: CDR1 SEHNR, CDR2 FQNEAQ (reference sequence). The CDR3 has 12 residues. The CDR3 is CSSSLGGREQYF. The CDR3, as DNA: TGTTCCAGCAGCTTAGGAGGGCGCGAGCAGTACTTC.

The chain joins TRBV30 to TRBJ2-3; a weak D match, TRBD2 (6 bases). The CDR3 is 16 amino acids. Germline V gene sequence: CDR1 GTSNPN, CDR2 SVGIG (reference sequence). Trimming shortened V by 2 bases and J by 6 bases, and 21 bases separated the two germline ends. This chain's CDR3 is CAWSLGGLEGIDTQYF. The DNA of the CDR3 is TGTGCCTGGAGTCTGGGAGGCCTAGAAGGGATCGATACGCAGTATTTT.

The V and J genes are TRBV9 and TRBJ2-3; 11 bases line up with TRBD2. Germline V gene data show CDR1 as SGDLS and CDR2 as YYNGEE. J lost 5 bases, V lost 3 bases, and 5 bases had no gene match. The CDR3 runs to 15 residues. The DNA for the CDR3 is TGTGCCAGCAGCGGTAGCGGGGGGGCCGTAGATACGCAGTATTTT. As protein: CASSGSGGAVDTQYF.

V gene TRBV6-5 combines with J gene TRBJ2-7; D is unclear. Germline CDR1 reads MNHEY; CDR2 reads SVGAGI. There are 13 residues in the CDR3. The V gene lost 2 bases and the J gene lost 3 bases, with 8 bases spanning the gap. CDR3 protein: CASSYDTDYEQYF. CDR3 DNA sequence: TGTGCCAGCAGTTACGATACAGACTACGAGCAGTACTTC.

This clone was counted between two and nine times. J is TRBJ1-5 and V is TRBV6-1, with D perhaps TRBD1 (5 bases). V gave up 3 bases and J gave up 0 bases, with 6 bases separating them. CDR3 length: 14 amino acids. Looked up from germline, CDR1 is MNHNS and CDR2 is SASEGT. CDR3 region: CASSEGLSNQPQHF. The CDR3 nucleotides read TGTGCCAGCAGTGAGGGACTTAGCAATCAGCCCCAGCATTTT.

This chain connects TRBV19 to TRBJ2-2; D is unclear. Germline CDR1 is LNHDA and CDR2 is SQIVND (reference sequence). Between the trimmed V and J ends, which lost 7 bases and 6 bases, there was a span of 9 bases. This CDR3 is built from 12 residues. The CDR3 DNA is TGTGCCAGTAACTACCTGGCCGGGGAGCTGTTTTTT. Encoded protein: CASNYLAGELFF. Together with reference TRBV19 and TRBJ2-2, the CDR3 gives the full variable domain: DGGITQSPKYLFRKEGQNVTLSCEQNLNHDAMYWYRQDPGQGLRLIYYSQIVNDFQKGDIAEGYSVSREKKESFPLTVTSAQKNPTAFYLCASNYLAGELFFGEGSRLTVL.

The J gene is TRBJ2-3, the V gene TRBV19, with 11 bases lining up with TRBD2. Per germline, CDR1 LNHDA and CDR2 SQIVND (reference sequence). Losses at the gene ends were 5 bases for V and 3 bases for J; bases not matched to a gene: 4. This CDR3 spans 15 amino acids. CDR3 bases: TGTGCCAGTAGTCCCATAGCGGGAGGGACAGATACGCAGTATTTT. This encodes CASSPIAGGTDTQYF.

This clone was seen a single time. The chain combines TRBV5-1 with TRBJ2-7, with TRBD1 matching 9 bases. Germline CDR1 reads SGHRS; CDR2 reads YFSETQ. V was clipped by 0 bases and J by 6 bases; unmatched bases: 1. The length of the CDR3 is 13 residues. CDR3 loop: CASSLVTGGEQYF. The CDR3 bases are TGCGCCAGCAGCTTGGTGACAGGGGGCGAGCAGTACTTC.

The chain links TRBV5-1 to TRBJ2-7; 9 nucleotides agree with TRBD1. Germline CDR1 is SGHRS and CDR2 is YFSETQ. CDR3 size: 14 residues. Trimming removed 3 bases from V and 6 bases from J; junction bases left unmatched: 7. The CDR3 DNA follows: TGCGCCAGCAGCTCCGGGACAGGGACAGCCGAGCAGTACTTC. This translates into CASSSGTGTAEQYF.

J is TRBJ1-1 and V is TRBV5-1; no clear D. The CDR3 loop spans 15 amino acids. Trimming pared 6 bases from V and 0 bases from J, leaving 15 bases between. Germline V gene lookup returns CDR1 SGHRS and CDR2 YFSETQ. This CDR3 is CASILSLVMNTEAFF. Here the CDR3 DNA reads TGCGCCAGCATCCTTAGTCTGGTAATGAACACTGAAGCTTTCTTT.

This chain joins TRBV6-1 and TRBJ1-5; D remains unclear. The CDR3 has 14 amino acids. V was pared by 3 bases and J by 6 bases, with 12 bases between. CDR1 and CDR2 (germline): MNHNS, SASEGT. This chain's CDR3 is CASSEQAGGQPQHF. In DNA, the CDR3 is TGTGCCAGCAGTGAGCAGGCAGGAGGTCAGCCCCAGCATTTT.

This chain connects TRBV5-1 to TRBJ1-2, with D perhaps TRBD1 (5 bases). Germline CDR1 is SGHRS and CDR2 is YFSETQ. There are 13 residues in the CDR3. V dropped 0 bases and J dropped 8 bases, with 11 bases sitting between them. The CDR3 nucleotides are TGCGCCAGCAGCTTGGAGGGGCTTCTGGGCTACACCTTC. It yields the protein CASSLEGLLGYTF.